The next 8 T cell receptor beta chains were all read from a single sample in a study of shared T cell receptors in the human thymus. Assay: immunoSEQ multiplex PCR; the TCRdb copy retains only in-frame clones and omits some. The profile shows almost 550,000 clones, 70% to 80% of them singletons. These data were also reused for a study on human thymus T cells.

The material sequenced was thymocytes. The receptors originated from a boy younger than two with a congenital heart defect.

A word on this clone: The sample holds other DNA sequences that translate to the same CDR3. This sequence joins TRBV14 and TRBJ2-1, with TRBD2 matching 8 bases. This CDR3 has 15 amino acids. Germline trimming cut 1 base from V and 3 bases from J; bases unmatched to any gene: 2. Germline CDR1 SGHDN, CDR2 FVKESK. CDR3 residues: CASSQGLAGYNEQFF. CDR3 nucleotides: TGTGCCAGCAGCCAAGGCCTAGCGGGCTACAATGAGCAGTTCTTC. Looking up the rest from reference TRBV14 and TRBJ2-1 gives the full variable domain: EAGVTQFPSHSVIEKGQTVTLRCDPISGHDNLYWYRRVMGKEIKFLLHFVKESKQDESGMPNNRFLAERTGGTYSTLKVQPAELEDSGVYFCASSQGLAGYNEQFFGPGTRLTVL.

This clone has a single count. The chain employs TRBV30 and TRBJ2-2; 10 bases fit TRBD2. Trimming removed 3 bases from V and 4 bases from J; junction bases left unmatched: 2. The germline gives CDR1 GTSNPN, CDR2 SVGIG (reference sequence). The CDR3 is 14 residues long. The CDR3 DNA follows: TGTGCCTGGAGAACTAGCGGGACCACCGGGGAGCTGTTTTTT. Protein product: CAWRTSGTTGELFF.

The chain couples TRBV5-6 to TRBJ1-6; 10 nucleotides agree with TRBD1. The V and J ends lost 4 bases and 9 bases, in that order; junction bases with no gene match: 4. This CDR3 contains 14 residues. Germline lookup yields CDR1 SGHDT and CDR2 YYEEEE. In DNA form, the CDR3 reads TGTGCCAGCAGCATCCGGGACAGGGGTTCACCCCTCCACTTT. Translation: CASSIRDRGSPLHF.

The chain recombines TRBV7-2 with TRBJ1-5, with D possibly being TRBD1 (5 bases). Per the germline V gene, CDR1 is SGHTA and CDR2 is FQGNSA. Deletions cut 0 bases from V and 2 bases from J, with 14 bases between. This CDR3 has 17 amino acids. CDR3 in DNA: TGTGCCAGCAGCTTAGCGGGGGGATGGGGTCGCAATCAGCCCCAGCATTTT. Translation gives CASSLAGGWGRNQPQHF. The entire variable domain, with the rest obtained from reference TRBV7-2 and TRBJ1-5, is as follows: GAGVSQSPSNKVTEKGKDVELRCDPISGHTALYWYRQSLGQGLEFLIYFQGNSAPDKSGLPSDRFSAERTGGSVSTLTIQRTQQEDSAVYLCASSLAGGWGRNQPQHFGDGTRLSIL.

This chain connects TRBV27 to TRBJ1-2; 9 bases map to TRBD1. This CDR3 is 16 amino acids long. Losses at the gene ends were 0 bases for V and 6 bases for J; bases not matched to a gene: 8. Germline V lookup: CDR1 MNHEY, CDR2 SMNVEV (reference sequence). The CDR3: CASSLSRDRVQDGYTF. Written as DNA, the CDR3 is TGTGCCAGCAGTTTATCCCGGGACAGGGTACAGGATGGCTACACCTTC.

This chain joins TRBV6-5 and TRBJ1-1; possibly TRBD1 for D (6 bases). The CDR3 covers 12 residues. CDR1 is MNHEY and CDR2 is SVGAGI in the germline V gene. V gave up 4 bases and J gave up 11 bases, with 14 bases separating them. Written as DNA, the CDR3 is TGTGCCAGCAGTTGCTCAGGGGAAAGGGCTTTCTTT. This gives the protein CASSCSGERAFF.

This sequence joins TRBV2 and TRBJ1-1; TRBD1 agrees at 9 bases. CDR1 SNHLY and CDR2 FYNNEI come from the germline V gene. This CDR3 is 19 amino acids long. Trimming at V came to 5 bases and at J to 0 bases, leaving 16 bases not matched to a gene. CDR3 in DNA: TGTGCCAGCAGTCCCCCTCCCCCGGACAGGGGCGAGATGAACACTGAAGCTTTCTTT. Translating it yields CASSPPPPDRGEMNTEAFF.

The chain has TRBV6-5 and TRBJ1-2, with 9 bases matching TRBD1. V was pared by 6 bases and J by 8 bases, with 10 bases of the junction left unmatched. Germline V lookup: CDR1 MNHEY, CDR2 SVGAGI. This CDR3 contains 14 residues. CDR3 protein: CASRREQGAPGYTF. The DNA for the CDR3 is TGTGCCAGCAGGCGAGAACAGGGGGCGCCGGGCTACACCTTC.